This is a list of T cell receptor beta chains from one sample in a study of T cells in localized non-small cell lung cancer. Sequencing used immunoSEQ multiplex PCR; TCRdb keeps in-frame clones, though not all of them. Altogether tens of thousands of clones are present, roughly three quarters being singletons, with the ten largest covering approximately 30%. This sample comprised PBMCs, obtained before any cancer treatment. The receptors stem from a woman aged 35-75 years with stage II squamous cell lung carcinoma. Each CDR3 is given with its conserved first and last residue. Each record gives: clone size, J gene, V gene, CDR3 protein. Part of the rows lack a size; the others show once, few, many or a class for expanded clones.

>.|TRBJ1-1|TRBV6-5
CASSFLGRGTEAFF
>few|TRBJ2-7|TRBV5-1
CASSQTGDGLYEQYF
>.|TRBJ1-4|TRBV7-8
CASSLGGVREKLFF
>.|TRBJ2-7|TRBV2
CASSEVYEQYF
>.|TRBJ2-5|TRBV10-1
CASSEGLAQETQYF
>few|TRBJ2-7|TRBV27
CASSSAWRSGEQYF
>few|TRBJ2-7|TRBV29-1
CSALTSGTSYEQYF
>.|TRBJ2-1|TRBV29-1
CSVESPLTWNEQFF
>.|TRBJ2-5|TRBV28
CASSLAGGKETQYF
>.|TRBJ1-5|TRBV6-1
CASSEARAASNQPQHF